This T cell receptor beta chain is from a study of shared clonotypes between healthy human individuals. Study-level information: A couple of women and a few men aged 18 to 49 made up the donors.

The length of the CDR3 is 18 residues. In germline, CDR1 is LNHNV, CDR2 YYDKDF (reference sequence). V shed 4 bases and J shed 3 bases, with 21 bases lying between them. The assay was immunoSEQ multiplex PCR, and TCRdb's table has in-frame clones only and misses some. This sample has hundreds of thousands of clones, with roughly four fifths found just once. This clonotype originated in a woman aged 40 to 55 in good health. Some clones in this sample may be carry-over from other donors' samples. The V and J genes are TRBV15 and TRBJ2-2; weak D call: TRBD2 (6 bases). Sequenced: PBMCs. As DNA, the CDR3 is TGTGCCACCAGCACCAGGTTTCGGGGACTCGATTACACCGGGGAGCTGTTTTTT. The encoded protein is CATSTRFRGLDYTGELFF.